The clone carrying this TCR beta chain counts as medium-sized (0.01 to 0.1%). The repertoire came from unfractionated whole blood and reflected all unsorted peripheral T cells. Trimming took 4 bases from V and 8 from J; bases not matched to a gene: 4. CDR1 is MDHEN and CDR2 is SYDVKM in the germline V gene. The CDR3 consists of 14 residues. This record belongs to a study of HIV-infected patients and healthy controls. Reverse transcription used around 480 ng RNA and constant-region primers for alpha and beta. Each of the alpha and beta chains got its own library through chain-specific third strand synthesis with indices. TCRdb ran MiXCR on the 5' RACE reads and lists one entry per CDR3 protein. There are over 15,000 distinct CDR3 sequences in the sample; about 8.9% occur only once, and roughly 2.6% lies in the top ten.

The clonotype was recovered from an adult in good health. Input material: blood. The chain uses TRBV28 and TRBJ1-6, with 8 bases lining up with TRBD1. The DNA for the CDR3 is TGTGCCAGCAGTTCCGGACAGGGTGATTCACCCCTCCACTTT. This sequence encodes CASSSGQGDSPLHF.